The 20 T cell receptor beta chains below all came from one sample that was sequenced in a study of T cells expressing NK-cell markers. From the 5' RACE reads, TCRdb lists one entry per CDR3 protein and no DNA. This sample's clone table lists some 450,000 distinct CDR3 sequences. Sequencing input: blood T cells: a sorted CD56 or NKG2C T cell subset, CD4+ or CD8+ T cells, or bulk PBMC T cells (not recorded which). The origin of the receptors is a woman between 18 and 70 years old in good health.

This chain uses TRBV6-2 or TRBV6-3 with TRBJ1-1; TCRdb selects TRBD1, and the lack of DNA leaves this call unchecked. The CDR3 has 15 residues. CDR1 and CDR2 (germline): MNHEY, SVGEGT. The CDR3 reads CASSYFQGMNTEAFF.

The chain is built from TRBV12-3 or TRBV12-4 and TRBJ2-1; TCRdb proposes TRBD1, but this gene call is untestable without DNA. This CDR3 has 12 amino acids. The CDR3: CASSLPPGGQFF.

This sequence joins TRBV20-1 and TRBJ2-1; TCRdb's assignment of TRBD2 cannot be checked, as there is no DNA. CDR1 and CDR2 (germline): DFQATT, SNEGSKA (reference sequence). The CDR3 has 15 residues. The CDR3 is CSATSGRETYNEQFF.

The V call is TRBV20-1, the J call TRBJ2-3; as DNA is missing, the TRBD1 call by TCRdb cannot be tested. CDR1 is DFQATT, CDR2 SNEGSKA, per germline (reference sequence). The CDR3 loop spans 14 amino acids. CDR3 amino acids: CSARRQGAMNTQYF.

This chain links TRBV7-2 with TRBJ2-7; no DNA is available, so the TRBD2 call from TCRdb remains unchecked. There are 14 residues in the CDR3. Germline values: CDR1 SGHTA, CDR2 FQGNSA. CDR3: CASSLTSGGDEQYF. Combining the CDR3 with reference TRBV7-2 and TRBJ2-7 gives the whole variable domain GAGVSQSPSNKVTEKGKDVELRCDPISGHTALYWYRQSLGQGLEFLIYFQGNSAPDKSGLPSDRFSAERTGGSVSTLTIQRTQQEDSAVYLCASSLTSGGDEQYFGPGTRLTVT.

The chain couples TRBV12-3 or TRBV12-4 to TRBJ2-5; TCRdb lists TRBD2, though no DNA is available to test this call. The CDR3 has 15 amino acids. CDR3 sequence: CASAGLAGGGETQYF.

Here the CDR3 reads CASSPTISTEAFF. This chain uses TRBV18 with TRBJ1-1. The CDR3 sequence is 13 residues long. Germline CDR1 reads KGHSH; CDR2 reads LQKENI.

This chain connects TRBV10-1 to TRBJ2-3; as DNA is missing, the TRBD1 call by TCRdb cannot be tested. CDR3 size: 13 residues. Germline V CDR1 and CDR2: WNHNN, SYGVQD (reference sequence). The CDR3: CASRSGNTDTQYF.

Here the CDR3 reads CASSLVPSGGLDTQYF. This chain links TRBV11-2 with TRBJ2-3; the TRBD2 assignment by TCRdb is unverifiable without DNA. The CDR3 runs 16 residues. In germline, CDR1 is SGHAT, CDR2 FQNNGV.

The chain employs TRBV9 and TRBJ2-1; no DNA is available, so the TRBD2 call from TCRdb remains unchecked. The CDR3 covers 12 residues. Germline assignment: CDR1 SGDLS and CDR2 YYNGEE. The chain's CDR3 is CASSGERHEQFF.

V and J are TRBV6-2 or TRBV6-3 and TRBJ2-3. The CDR3 is 16 amino acids. From germline, CDR1 is MNHEY and CDR2 SVGEGT. The CDR3 region is CASSYRLAGGTDTQYF.

The chain links TRBV24-1 to TRBJ2-1; the D call from TCRdb, TRBD1, cannot be confirmed without DNA. Germline V gene sequence: CDR1 KGHDR, CDR2 SFDVKD. The CDR3 loop spans 17 amino acids. The CDR3 sequence is CATSDPTGTAPYNEQFF.

The chain combines TRBV9 with TRBJ2-3; TCRdb gives TRBD2 as the D gene, but with no DNA this cannot be confirmed. The germline CDR1 and CDR2 sequences are SGDLS and YYNGEE. The CDR3 extends over 15 amino acids. The CDR3 sequence is CASSAYGTPTDTQYF.

The J gene is TRBJ2-7, the V gene TRBV3-1. The CDR3 totals 13 residues. CDR1 is LGHDT and CDR2 is YNNKEL in the germline V gene (reference sequence). This chain's CDR3 is CASTPSGAYEQYF.

This sequence joins TRBV5-6 and TRBJ1-5. This CDR3 has 13 amino acids. From germline, CDR1 is SGHDT and CDR2 YYEEEE. CDR3 in amino acids: CASSWGRNQPQHF.

The rearrangement links TRBV7-3 to TRBJ2-1. Germline V gives CDR1 SGHTA, CDR2 FQGTGA. There are 16 residues in the CDR3. The CDR3 loop is CASSLRPNSGADEQFF.

The V gene is TRBV20-1, the J gene TRBJ2-5; there is no DNA to check the TCRdb D call of TRBD2. Germline loops: CDR1 DFQATT, CDR2 SNEGSKA (reference sequence). The CDR3 covers 14 residues. CDR3 sequence: CSARDRERLETQYF.

The J gene is TRBJ2-1, the V gene TRBV20-1; the D call from TCRdb, TRBD2, cannot be confirmed without DNA. CDR1 is DFQATT, CDR2 SNEGSKA, per germline (reference sequence). CDR3 length: 14 amino acids. CDR3 sequence: CSARLAGGKNEQFF.

The rearrangement joins TRBV29-1 to TRBJ2-1; TCRdb selects TRBD2, and the lack of DNA leaves this call unchecked. The CDR3 spans 12 residues. Germline CDR1 is SQVTM and CDR2 is ANQGSEA. The CDR3 reads CSALTRRNEQFF.

The chain recombines TRBV10-3 with TRBJ2-7. The CDR3 length is 15 residues. Per the germline V gene, CDR1 is ENHRY and CDR2 is SYGVKD. The CDR3 reads CAISESGSPTYEQYF.